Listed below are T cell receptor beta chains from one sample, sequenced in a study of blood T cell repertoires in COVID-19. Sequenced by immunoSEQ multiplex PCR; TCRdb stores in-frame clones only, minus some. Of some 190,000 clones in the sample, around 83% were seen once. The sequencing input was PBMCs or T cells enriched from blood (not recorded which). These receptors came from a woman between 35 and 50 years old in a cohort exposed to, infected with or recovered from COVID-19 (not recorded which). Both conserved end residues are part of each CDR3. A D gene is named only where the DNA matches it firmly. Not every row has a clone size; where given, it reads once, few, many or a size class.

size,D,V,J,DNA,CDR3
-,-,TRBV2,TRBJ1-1,TGTGCCAGCATCGTCAACCGGGACACTGAAGCTTTCTTT,CASIVNRDTEAFF
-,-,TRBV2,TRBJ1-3,TGTGCCAGCAGTCCAAATCTACCCGGACAGCTACCTCAGTCGAGCTCTGGAAACACCATATATTTT,CASSPNLPGQLPQSSSGNTIYF
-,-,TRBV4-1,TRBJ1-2,TGCGCCAGCAGCCAAGAAGCGGCATACTATGGCTACACCTTC,CASSQEAAYYGYTF
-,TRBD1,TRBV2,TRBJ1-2,TGTGCCAGCAGTGCCTGGACAGGGGGCTACTATGGCTACACCTTC,CASSAWTGGYYGYTF
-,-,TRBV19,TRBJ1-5,TGTGCCAGTAGTCCGGGGACAAGTAGCAATCAGCCCCAGCATTTT,CASSPGTSSNQPQHF
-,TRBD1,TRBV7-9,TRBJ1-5,TGTGCCAGCAGCGCCACCTCCGATCGACCTACAGGGGACGGGCAGCCCCAGCATTTT,CASSATSDRPTGDGQPQHF
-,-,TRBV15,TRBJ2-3,TGTGCCACCAGCAGACCTATCGACGGGGATACGCAGTATTTT,CATSRPIDGDTQYF
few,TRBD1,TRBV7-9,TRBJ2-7,TGTGCCAGCAGCTTAGGATCGGGACAGTTTTACGAGCAGTACTTC,CASSLGSGQFYEQYF
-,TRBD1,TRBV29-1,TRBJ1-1,TGCAGCGTTGCGATTGGGGTAGGGGGCGTCGACACTGAAGCTTTCTTT,CSVAIGVGGVDTEAFF
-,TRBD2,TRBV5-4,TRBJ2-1,TGTGCCAGCAGCAGGACTAGCGGGATGGGAAATGAGCAGTTCTTC,CASSRTSGMGNEQFF
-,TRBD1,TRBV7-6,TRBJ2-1,TGTGCCAGCAGCTTAGAGGGGGCAGGGGTATTTGGTGAGCAGTTCTTC,CASSLEGAGVFGEQFF
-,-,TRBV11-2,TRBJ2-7,TGTGCCAGCAGCTTAGTTGGGGGAGGCGGCGAGCAGTACTTC,CASSLVGGGGEQYF
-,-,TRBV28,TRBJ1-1,TGTGCCAGCAGTCCCCGTGGGGCGAAAGCTTTCTTT,CASSPRGAKAFF
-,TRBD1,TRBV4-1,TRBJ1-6,TGCGCCAGCAGCCAACGTGGACAGGCATATAATTCACCCCTCCACTTT,CASSQRGQAYNSPLHF